In this sample, the clone carrying this T cell receptor (beta chain) turned up a few times. Its matching antigen is unknown. Sequencing was performed with immunoSEQ multiplex PCR; in TCRdb, only in-frame clones are kept and a portion is missing. The data contain around 990,000 clones, roughly 80% of them seen just once; the ten biggest clones take up roughly 0.9%. This sample is drawn from a study of shared clonotypes between healthy human individuals. Study-level background: Sampling drew on donors who were two women and a few men aged 18 to 49.

General study points: Clonotypes which were not shared had lower generation probabilities than clonotypes that all four donors shared.

This CDR3 contains 18 residues. V trimming: 2 bases; J trimming: 6 bases; junction bases outside the gene matches: 14. Germline V gene lookup returns CDR1 MDHEN and CDR2 SYDVKM. The clonotype comes from a man aged 18-30 years in good health. Some clones in this sample may be carry-over from other donors' samples. This chain links TRBV28 with TRBJ1-2; 11 nucleotides line up with TRBD1. Material for sequencing was memory CD4+ T cells from PBMCs. The subset was: CD45RA-negative fraction. CDR3 region: CASSLRGTGGSLIHGYTF. The DNA for the CDR3 is TGTGCCAGCAGTTTAAGGGGGACAGGGGGATCCCTAATTCATGGCTACACCTTC.